This note documents a single T cell receptor beta chain sequence. Profiling relied on immunoSEQ multiplex PCR, and the TCRdb table lists in-frame clones only, not all of them. The repertoire holds about 380,000 clones, roughly 94% seen once, with approximately 0.018% in the top ten. The sample comes from a study of shared T cell receptors in the human thymus. CDR1 and CDR2 from the germline V gene are LNHDA and SQIVND (reference sequence). The CDR3 has 13 residues. V lost 4 bases and J lost 3, with 10 bases in between. The clonotype originates from a human donor. The sequenced sample consisted of thymocytes. This chain joins TRBV19 and TRBJ2-7; D is possibly TRBD2 (6 bases). The CDR3 DNA reads as TGTGCCAGTAGTAGTCGCGGGGACTACGAGCAGTACTTC. This encodes CASSSRGDYEQYF. Looking up the rest from reference TRBV19 and TRBJ2-7 gives the full variable domain: DGGITQSPKYLFRKEGQNVTLSCEQNLNHDAMYWYRQDPGQGLRLIYYSQIVNDFQKGDIAEGYSVSREKKESFPLTVTSAQKNPTAFYLCASSSRGDYEQYFGPGTRLTVT.